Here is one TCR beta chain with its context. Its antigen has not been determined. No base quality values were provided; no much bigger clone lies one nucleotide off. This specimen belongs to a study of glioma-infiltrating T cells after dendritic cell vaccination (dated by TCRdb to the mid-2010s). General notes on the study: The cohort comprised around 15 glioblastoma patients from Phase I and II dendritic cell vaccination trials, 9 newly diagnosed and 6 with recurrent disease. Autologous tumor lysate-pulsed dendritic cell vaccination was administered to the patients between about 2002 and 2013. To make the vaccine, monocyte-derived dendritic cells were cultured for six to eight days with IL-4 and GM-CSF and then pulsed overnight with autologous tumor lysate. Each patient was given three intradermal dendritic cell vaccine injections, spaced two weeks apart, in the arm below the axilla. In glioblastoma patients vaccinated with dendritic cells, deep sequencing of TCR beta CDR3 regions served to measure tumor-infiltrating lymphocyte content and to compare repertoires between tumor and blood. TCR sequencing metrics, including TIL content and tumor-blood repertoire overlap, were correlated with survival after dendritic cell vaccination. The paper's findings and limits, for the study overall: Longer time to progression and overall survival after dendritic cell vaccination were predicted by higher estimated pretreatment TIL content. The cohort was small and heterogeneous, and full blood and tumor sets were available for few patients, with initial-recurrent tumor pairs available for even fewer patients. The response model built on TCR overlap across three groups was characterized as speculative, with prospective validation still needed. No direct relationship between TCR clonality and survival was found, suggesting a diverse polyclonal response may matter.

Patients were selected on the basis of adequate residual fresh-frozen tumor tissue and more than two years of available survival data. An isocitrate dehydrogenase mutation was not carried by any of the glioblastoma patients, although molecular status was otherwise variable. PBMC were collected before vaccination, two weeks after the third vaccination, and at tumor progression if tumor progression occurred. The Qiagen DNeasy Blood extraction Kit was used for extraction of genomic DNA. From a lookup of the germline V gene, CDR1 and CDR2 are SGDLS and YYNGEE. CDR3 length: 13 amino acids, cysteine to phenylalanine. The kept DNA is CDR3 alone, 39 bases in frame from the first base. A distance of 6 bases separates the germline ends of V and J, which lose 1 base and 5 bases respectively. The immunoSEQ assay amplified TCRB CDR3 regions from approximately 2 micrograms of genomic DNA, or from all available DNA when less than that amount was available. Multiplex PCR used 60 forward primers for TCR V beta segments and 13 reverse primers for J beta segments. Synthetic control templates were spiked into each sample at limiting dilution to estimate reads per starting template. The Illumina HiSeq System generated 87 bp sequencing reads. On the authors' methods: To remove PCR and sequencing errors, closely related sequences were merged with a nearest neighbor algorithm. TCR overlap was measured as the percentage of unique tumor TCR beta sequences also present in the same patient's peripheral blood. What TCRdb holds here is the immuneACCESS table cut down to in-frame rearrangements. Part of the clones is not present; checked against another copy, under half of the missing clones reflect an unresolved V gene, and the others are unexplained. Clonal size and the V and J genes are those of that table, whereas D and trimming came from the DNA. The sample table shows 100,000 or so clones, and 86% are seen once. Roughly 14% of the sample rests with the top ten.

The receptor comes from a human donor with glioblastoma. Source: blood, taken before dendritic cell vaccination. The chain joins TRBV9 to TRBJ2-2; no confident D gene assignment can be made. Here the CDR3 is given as CASSVFLTGELFF. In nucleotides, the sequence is TGTGCCAGCAGCGTATTCTTAACCGGGGAGCTGTTTTTT.